A selection of T cell receptor beta chains follows, all from one sample in a study of blood T cell repertoires in COVID-19. Sequencing was performed with immunoSEQ multiplex PCR; in TCRdb, only in-frame clones are kept and a portion is missing. The sample has about 160,000 clones; about nine tenths are singletons. The sample comprised peripheral blood. The source of these receptors is a young man with acute or convalescent COVID-19. Both conserved end residues are part of each CDR3. D genes are given only for firm matches. Where a row states a size, it is once, few, many or the class of an expanded clone; other rows omit it.

j_call,v_call,clone_size,d_call,cdr3_nt,cdr3_aa
TRBJ1-2,TRBV19,-,-,TGTGCCAGTAGTCCACAGACAGGACTCTATGGCTACACCTTC,CASSPQTGLYGYTF
TRBJ2-7,TRBV9,once,TRBD1,TGTGCCAGCAGCCTAACGGGACAGGGGACCTACGAGCAGTACTTC,CASSLTGQGTYEQYF
TRBJ2-1,TRBV19,once,-,TGTGCCAGTAGTATCGTCGCGGGGACTTACAATGAGCAGTTCTTC,CASSIVAGTYNEQFF
TRBJ1-1,TRBV25-1,-,-,TGTGCCAGCAGTTTCGATAAGGGAGACGCTTTCTTT,CASSFDKGDAFF
TRBJ2-7,TRBV5-1,-,TRBD1,TGCGCCAGCAGCTTATCAGGGGGCCAGAACGAGCAGTACTTC,CASSLSGGQNEQYF
TRBJ1-2,TRBV6-5,-,-,TGTGCCAGCAGTTACGGGTGGGCAGCCTATGGCTACACCTTC,CASSYGWAAYGYTF
TRBJ1-1,TRBV18,-,TRBD1,TGTGCCAGCTCACCCCGACAGGGTCCTGGGTTAGCTTTCTTT,CASSPRQGPGLAFF
TRBJ2-7,TRBV3-1/TRBV3-2,-,TRBD2,TGTGCCAGCACCCCAGGGGGGGTAGCGGGAGCCTACGAGCAGTACTTC,CASTPGGVAGAYEQYF
TRBJ2-3,TRBV4-2,-,-,TGTGCCAGCAGCCAAGAGGGCTTAGTCACAGATACGCAGTATTTT,CASSQEGLVTDTQYF
TRBJ2-7,TRBV18,-,-,TGTGCCAGCTCAGGAGGGTTGACAGGGTTCGAGCAGTACTTC,CASSGGLTGFEQYF
TRBJ1-2,TRBV10-2,-,-,TGCGCCAGCAGTAAAGGGGCGGGAGGCTACACCTTC,CASSKGAGGYTF
TRBJ1-1,TRBV19,-,-,TGTGCCAGTAGTACAATAGACAGCACGAACACTGAAGCTTTCTTT,CASSTIDSTNTEAFF
TRBJ1-4,TRBV3-1/TRBV3-2,-,-,TGTGCCAGCAGCTCCGAGGACATAAGAGAAAAACTGTTTTTT,CASSSEDIREKLFF
TRBJ1-1,TRBV19,-,TRBD1,TGTGCCAGTAGTACGGGACAGGGTCCCACCATGAACACTGAAGCTTTCTTT,CASSTGQGPTMNTEAFF
TRBJ1-2,TRBV11-2,-,-,TGTGCCAGCAGCCCTCAAGTTGGGGGCGATGGCTACACCTTC,CASSPQVGGDGYTF
TRBJ1-3,TRBV27,-,-,TGTGCCAGCAGTTTACATCGGTCTGGAAACACCATATATTTT,CASSLHRSGNTIYF